These T cell receptor beta chains were read from a single sample in a study of CD4 T cells in relation to SARS-CoV-2 and coronaviruses. Repertoires were generated with immunoSEQ multiplex PCR, while TCRdb's copy carries only in-frame clones and drops some. The sample lists tens of thousands of clones, 92% occurring once. Sequencing was carried out using naive CD4+ T cells from PBMCs. The receptors come from an adult with COVID-19. CDR3s include the opening cysteine and the closing phenylalanine or tryptophan. Each record gives: J gene, D gene, V gene, clone size, CDR3 DNA, CDR3 protein. D genes are given only for firm matches. Rows may omit the clone size; those that give it use once, few, many or a size class.

J gene: TRBJ2-7
D gene: TRBD2
V gene: TRBV7-9
clone size: -
CDR3 DNA: TGTGCCAGCAGCTTAGTTGGACTAGCGGAGCAAAGAGGTGTCTTC
CDR3 protein: CASSLVGLAEQRGVF

J gene: TRBJ2-2
D gene: TRBD2
V gene: TRBV5-1
clone size: -
CDR3 DNA: TGCGCCAGCAGCACGGGACTAGCGGGATCCAGCACCGGGGAGCTGTTTTTT
CDR3 protein: CASSTGLAGSSTGELFF

J gene: TRBJ1-3
D gene: TRBD1
V gene: TRBV6-6
clone size: -
CDR3 DNA: TGTGCCAGCAGCTGGGGACAGGGGGTTGCTGGAAACACCATATATTTT
CDR3 protein: CASSWGQGVAGNTIYF

J gene: TRBJ2-7
D gene: TRBD2
V gene: TRBV7-2
clone size: -
CDR3 DNA: TGTGCCAGCAGGTATCAGGCAGCGGGAAACTACGAGCAGTACTTC
CDR3 protein: CASRYQAAGNYEQYF

J gene: TRBJ2-3
D gene: -
V gene: TRBV24-1
clone size: -
CDR3 DNA: TGTGCCACCAGTGATGGGACAACAGATACGCAGTATTTT
CDR3 protein: CATSDGTTDTQYF

J gene: TRBJ1-1
D gene: -
V gene: TRBV14
clone size: -
CDR3 DNA: TGTGCCAGCAGCCAAGATGGTCGGGGGGACGCTGAAGCTTTCTTT
CDR3 protein: CASSQDGRGDAEAFF

J gene: TRBJ2-3
D gene: TRBD2
V gene: TRBV18
clone size: -
CDR3 DNA: TGTGCCAGCTCACCGAGACTAGCGGACACAGATACGCAGTATTTT
CDR3 protein: CASSPRLADTDTQYF

J gene: TRBJ2-3
D gene: -
V gene: TRBV2
clone size: -
CDR3 DNA: TGTGCCAGCAAGGAGACAGATACGCAGTATTTT
CDR3 protein: CASKETDTQYF

J gene: TRBJ2-5
D gene: -
V gene: TRBV2
clone size: -
CDR3 DNA: TGTGCCAGCAGGACAGTCGGGTCAGAGACCCAGTACTTC
CDR3 protein: CASRTVGSETQYF

J gene: TRBJ1-2
D gene: -
V gene: TRBV2
clone size: -
CDR3 DNA: TGTGCCAGCAGGCAAAACCCGGGACACAACTATGGCTACACCTTC
CDR3 protein: CASRQNPGHNYGYTF

J gene: TRBJ1-3
D gene: -
V gene: TRBV6-1
clone size: -
CDR3 DNA: TGTGCCAGCAGTGAAAACTGGGGGAGCTCTGGAAACACCATATATTTT
CDR3 protein: CASSENWGSSGNTIYF

J gene: TRBJ1-5
D gene: -
V gene: TRBV28
clone size: -
CDR3 DNA: TGTGCCAGCAGTTTTTGGGCTTTCGGGACACCGGTTCGCAATCAGCCCCAGCATTTT
CDR3 protein: CASSFWAFGTPVRNQPQHF

J gene: TRBJ2-5
D gene: -
V gene: TRBV5-1
clone size: -
CDR3 DNA: TGCGCCAGCAGCCGACGCGCAACCCGTAGAGGGGGGGAGACCCAGTACTTC
CDR3 protein: CASSRRATRRGGETQYF

J gene: TRBJ1-1
D gene: -
V gene: TRBV28
clone size: once
CDR3 DNA: TGTGCCAGCAGTTTACTGAACACTGAAGCTTTCTTT
CDR3 protein: CASSLLNTEAFF

J gene: TRBJ2-2
D gene: TRBD2
V gene: TRBV28
clone size: -
CDR3 DNA: TGTGCCAGCTGGGGGGGACTGACCACCGGGGAGCTGTTTTTT
CDR3 protein: CASWGGLTTGELFF

J gene: TRBJ2-7
D gene: -
V gene: TRBV12-3/TRBV12-4
clone size: -
CDR3 DNA: TGTGCCAGCAGATCAACGGGGGAGCAGTACTTC
CDR3 protein: CASRSTGEQYF

J gene: TRBJ2-3
D gene: -
V gene: TRBV30
clone size: -
CDR3 DNA: TGTGCCTGGAGTGTACAACCTAGAGATACGCAGTATTTT
CDR3 protein: CAWSVQPRDTQYF

J gene: TRBJ2-1
D gene: TRBD2
V gene: TRBV4-2
clone size: once
CDR3 DNA: TGTGCCAGCAGCCCCCAGACTAGCGGGAGGGGTAGGAATGAGCAGTTCTTC
CDR3 protein: CASSPQTSGRGRNEQFF

J gene: TRBJ2-1
D gene: -
V gene: TRBV28
clone size: -
CDR3 DNA: TGTGCCAGCAGTTTGGGCAGGGGTCCGCAGTTCTTC
CDR3 protein: CASSLGRGPQFF

J gene: TRBJ2-5
D gene: TRBD1
V gene: TRBV5-4
clone size: once
CDR3 DNA: TGTGCCAGCAGCTTAACAGGGGGGCAAGAGACCCAGTACTTC
CDR3 protein: CASSLTGGQETQYF